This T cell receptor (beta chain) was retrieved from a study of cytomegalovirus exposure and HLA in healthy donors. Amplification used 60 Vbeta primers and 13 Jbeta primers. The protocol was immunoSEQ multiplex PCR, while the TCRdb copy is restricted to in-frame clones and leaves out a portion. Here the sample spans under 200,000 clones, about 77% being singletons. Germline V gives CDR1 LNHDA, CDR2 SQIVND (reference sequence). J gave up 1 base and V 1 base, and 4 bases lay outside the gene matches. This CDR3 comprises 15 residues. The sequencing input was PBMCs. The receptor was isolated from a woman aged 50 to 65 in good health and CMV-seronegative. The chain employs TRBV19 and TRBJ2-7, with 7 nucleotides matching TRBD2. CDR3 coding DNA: TGTGCCAGTAGTATAGCGGGGGGAGAATCCTACGAGCAGTACTTC. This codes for CASSIAGGESYEQYF.